Reported below is one T cell receptor beta chain. What it binds is unknown. The sample originates from a study of beta chain features in type 1 diabetes. Whole-study context: Sorted cells numbering some 110 million were examined across all samples.

Notes on the study in general: Within each of all four CD4+ subsets, Type 1 diabetes patients had TCRB CDR3s that were moderately but significantly shorter. Naive, central memory and Treg TCRB repertoires seemed to resemble each other more closely in patients than they did in healthy donors. Over-representation of high TCR-expressing cells was a possible consequence of cDNA sequencing.

V shed 10 bases and J 2 bases; nucleotides not matched to a gene: 11. From germline, CDR1 is LNHDA and CDR2 SQIVND (reference sequence). The CDR3 covers 17 residues. Since all of the isolated RNA was reverse transcribed, expressed TCRB transcripts were what got sequenced. Profiled with immunoSEQ multiplex PCR; TCRdb holds only in-frame clones, not every one. This sample has about 390,000 clones; 9.5% to 10% occur once, and the top ten carry about 0.64%. Every single donor gave one heparinised blood draw, and these averaged roughly 100 mL. The specimen was central memory CD4+ T cells from blood. This chain links TRBV19 with TRBJ2-6, with 10 bases identical to TRBD2. The clonotype comes from a man aged 25 to 40 with type 1 diabetes. The CDR3 nucleotides read TGTGCCACGAGCCTGGGGCTAGCGGGAGCTGGGGCCAACGTCCTGACTTTC. Translated, it gives CATSLGLAGAGANVLTF.